The sequence of this T cell receptor beta chain was determined in a study of T-cell memory formation after mild COVID-19. TCRdb re-analysed the 5' RACE reads in MiXCR, keeping a single row per CDR3 protein. This table has about 180,000 distinct CDR3 sequences, around 20% appearing once. CDR1 is LGHNA, CDR2 YSLEER, per germline. This CDR3 spans 17 amino acids. The V gene end was trimmed by 3 bases and the J gene end by 5 bases; junction bases not matched to a gene: 10. The rearrangement links TRBV4-3 to TRBJ1-4; TRBD1 agrees at 9 bases. The sequencing input was PBMCs or a T cell subset sorted from them (not recorded which). The clonotype was recovered from a man younger than 35 who had mild COVID-19 (a few samples of this study predate the infection). Cell type and time point are not known. The CDR3 protein is CASSQGQGGTQNEKLFF. CDR3 DNA: TGCGCCAGCAGCCAGGGACAGGGAGGAACCCAAAATGAAAAACTGTTTTTT.